Presented here are 8 T cell receptor beta chains from one specimen sequenced in a study of T-cell memory formation after mild COVID-19. TCRdb redid the calling of the 5' RACE reads with MiXCR, one entry per CDR3 protein. Of about 270,000 distinct CDR3 sequences in the sample, around 15% are singletons; the top ten hold approximately 25%. Sequencing was carried out using PBMCs or a T cell subset sorted from them (not recorded which). The receptors come from a man younger than 35 who had mild COVID-19 (a few samples of this study predate the infection). Cell type and time point are not known.

This clonotype was picked up many times. The V and J genes are TRBV7-2 and TRBJ2-1; unclear D gene. The V gene's germline CDR1 is SGHTA and CDR2 FQGNSA. This CDR3 contains 12 residues. V shed 1 base and J shed 5 bases, with 3 bases lying between them. Written as DNA, the CDR3 is TGTGCCAGCAGCTTAGTCGACAATGAGCAGTTCTTC. Translation: CASSLVDNEQFF.

This clonotype appeared a few times. V and J are TRBV5-1 and TRBJ1-1; 8 bases agree with TRBD1. This CDR3 has 15 residues. V trimming: 5 bases; J trimming: 5 bases; junction bases outside the gene matches: 11. The germline gives CDR1 SGHRS, CDR2 YFSETQ. Here the CDR3 reads CASSFTGGFKTEAFF. Written as DNA, the CDR3 is TGCGCCAGCAGTTTCACAGGGGGTTTCAAGACTGAAGCTTTCTTT.

This clonotype was seen only a few times. J is TRBJ1-5 and V is TRBV20-1; no reliable D call. CDR1 is DFQATT and CDR2 is SNEGSKA in the germline V gene (reference sequence). Trimming removed 6 bases at V and 11 bases at J, with 17 bases between. The CDR3 loop spans 12 amino acids. The CDR3 bases are TGCAGTGCAGCGGGCCCTCAGGAGACCCAGCATTTT. Encoded protein: CSAAGPQETQHF.

The chain combines TRBV6-4 with TRBJ2-3; D is unresolved. V dropped 2 bases and J dropped 2 bases, with 11 bases sitting between them. Per germline, CDR1 MRHNA and CDR2 SNTAGT. The CDR3 runs to 15 residues. The CDR3 region is CASSDRGVDTDTQYF. DNA of the CDR3: TGTGCCAGCAGTGACCGCGGCGTGGACACAGATACGCAGTATTTT.

This chain joins TRBV9 and TRBJ1-1, with D unclear. V gave up 1 base and J gave up 1 base, with 17 bases separating them. CDR1 and CDR2 from the germline V gene are SGDLS and YYNGEE. The CDR3 sequence is 17 residues long. Here the CDR3 DNA reads TGTGCCAGCAGCGTAAGTAGAGTGCCGGGGTGGAACACTGAAGCTTTCTTT. This translates into CASSVSRVPGWNTEAFF.

This clonotype was counted a few times. The gene calls are TRBV29-1 and TRBJ2-1; 10 bases agree with TRBD1. CDR3 length: 14 residues. After removal of 4 bases from V and 3 bases from J, the junction contained 3 bases not matched to a gene. Germline V gives CDR1 SQVTM, CDR2 ANQGSEA. This CDR3 is CSVVRDRGYNEQFF. CDR3 DNA sequence: TGCAGCGTTGTGCGGGACAGGGGCTACAATGAGCAGTTCTTC.

The chain links TRBV2 to TRBJ2-5; 9 nucleotides line up with TRBD2. Germline CDR1 SNHLY, CDR2 FYNNEI. This CDR3 spans 15 amino acids. V gave up 8 bases and J gave up 5 bases; unmatched junction bases: 12. The CDR3 coding sequence is TGTGCCAGCGGGCGGAGTAGCGGGGGAGGGGAGACCCAGTACTTC. Translation gives CASGRSSGGGETQYF. Looking up the rest from reference TRBV2 and TRBJ2-5 gives the full variable domain: EPEVTQTPSHQVTQMGQEVILRCVPISNHLYFYWYRQILGQKVEFLVSFYNNEISEKSEIFDDQFSVERPDGSNFTLKIRSTKLEDSAMYFCASGRSSGGGETQYFGPGTRLLVL.

V is TRBV29-1 and J is TRBJ1-5, with 8 nucleotides matching TRBD1. CDR3 size: 14 residues. Germline CDR1 reads SQVTM; CDR2 reads ANQGSEA. Germline trimming cut 6 bases from V and 0 bases from J; bases unmatched to any gene: 4. CDR3 sequence (DNA): TGCAGCGTAGGGACAGGAGATAGCAATCAGCCCCAGCATTTT. Translated: CSVGTGDSNQPQHF.